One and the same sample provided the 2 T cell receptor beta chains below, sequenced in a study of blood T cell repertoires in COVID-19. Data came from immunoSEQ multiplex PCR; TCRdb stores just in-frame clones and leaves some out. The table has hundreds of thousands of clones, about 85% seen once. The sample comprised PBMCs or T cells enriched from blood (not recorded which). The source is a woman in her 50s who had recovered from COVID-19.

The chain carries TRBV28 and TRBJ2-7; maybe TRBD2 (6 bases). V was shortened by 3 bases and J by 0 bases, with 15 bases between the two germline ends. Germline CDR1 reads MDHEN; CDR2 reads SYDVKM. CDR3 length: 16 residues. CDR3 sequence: CASSFIGSDSSYEQYF. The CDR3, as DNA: TGTGCCAGCAGTTTTATCGGGAGCGACAGCTCCTACGAGCAGTACTTC.

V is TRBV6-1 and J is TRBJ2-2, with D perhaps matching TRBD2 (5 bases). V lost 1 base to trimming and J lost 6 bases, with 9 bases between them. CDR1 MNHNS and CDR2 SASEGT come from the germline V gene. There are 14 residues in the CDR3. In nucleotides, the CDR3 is TGTGCCAGCAGTGAAGGAGGGAGCGCCGGGGAGCTGTTTTTT. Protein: CASSEGGSAGELFF.